This TCR beta chain comes out of a study of OX40 agonist ivuxolimab in advanced cancers. Some background on the complete study: The costimulatory receptor OX40 (CD134) was targeted by ivuxolimab, a fully human IgG2 agonistic monoclonal antibody. The point of sequencing TCRbeta in the periphery was to test whether ivuxolimab changed TCR sequence diversity and drove clonal T-cell expansion. Intravenous ivuxolimab was administered to patients every 2 weeks at six dose levels: 0.01, 0.1, 0.3, 1.5, 3 and 10 mg/kg. A male proportion of under 85% and a mean age of 60 years, ranging from about 23 to 79, were recorded for the dose-escalation cohort. The paper describes the monotherapy dose-escalation part (N of about 47 patients) of the phase I trial of ivuxolimab. Among the 52 dose-escalation patients, some 20 had hepatocellular carcinoma, approximately 15 melanoma, 9 renal cell carcinoma and 9 head and neck cancer. Partial responses occurred in three dose-escalation patients, of whom one had hepatocellular carcinoma and two had cutaneous melanoma. Prior anti-PD-1, anti-PD-L1 or anti-CTLA-4 therapy was permitted, and checkpoint inhibitors had been received by more than 35% of dose-escalation patients. Study-wide conclusions, independent of this receptor: Partial responders in the 0.1-3.0 mg/kg groups had among the lowest normalized peripheral clonal expansion, especially among CD8+ T cells. After ivuxolimab, more expanded clones were found on average in CD8+ T cells than in CD4+ T cells. Low levels of normalized T-cell clonal expansion were also seen in some patients who did not respond. At doses of 0.1 to 3.0 mg/kg, clonal expansion of both CD4+ and CD8+ T cells in blood was seen between baseline and week 6. The antigen specificity of the peripheral T cells that underwent clonal expansion was not determined.

The sample holds one count of this clone. Its specific antigen is unknown. No base-level quality is on record; no much larger clone is a single base apart. Genomic DNA was isolated from the sorted cells so that the TCRbeta CDR3 region could be sequenced. The immunoSEQ Assay was used to sequence the TCRbeta CDR3 regions. In TCRdb, the immuneACCESS table is reduced to in-frame sequences with V and J assigned. These tables do not hold every clone; where another copy was compared, an unresolved V gene accounts for under half, and the others remain unexplained. The sample data list 65,000 to 95,000 clones, and 85% to 90% of these were observed just once. Together, the top ten hold 0.65% to 0.95% of the sample. V is clipped by 5 bases and J by 7 bases, and the sequence between their germline boundaries is 15 bases long. Via the germline V gene, CDR1 is SGHTA and CDR2 FQGTGA. The CDR3 runs 14 residues from the cysteine to the phenylalanine. Only CDR3 DNA remains: 42 bases, in frame from the first base.

Patients with autoimmune disease history or receiving systemic immunosuppression were excluded from the trial. Peripheral blood for TCR sequencing was collected from all dose cohorts at baseline, on cycle 4 day 1, and on cycle 7 day 1. Samples came from an open-label, multicenter, first-in-human phase I dose-escalation trial of ivuxolimab. Adults with locally advanced or metastatic melanoma, renal cell carcinoma, hepatocellular carcinoma or head and neck squamous cell carcinoma were enrolled in the trial. Before TCR sequencing, CD4+ T cells and CD8+ T cells were sorted from peripheral blood as separate populations.

The specimen comprised CD4+ or CD8+ T cells sorted from blood, sampled in a trial of the OX40 agonist ivuxolimab. This clonotype was obtained from an adult with an advanced solid tumor such as melanoma, head and neck, liver or kidney cancer. Recombination linked TRBV7-3 to TRBJ2-1; the D segment could be TRBD2, given 6 matching bases. In nucleotides, the sequence is TGTGCCAGCAGCCTCCACAATGGGGGGAATGAGCAGTTCTTC. It encodes CASSLHNGGNEQFF.